One sample yielded the 24 T cell receptor beta chains listed below, sequenced in a study of shared clonotypes between healthy human individuals. Using immunoSEQ multiplex PCR, the repertoire was profiled, and TCRdb retains in-frame clones only, with some absent. The sample contains 2 million to 3 million clones, approximately 93% of which appear only once. The sample was naive CD4+ T cells from PBMCs. Subset given: CD45RA+ positively selected. The receptor set was obtained from a man aged 18 to 35 in good health. Some clones in this sample may be carry-over from other donors' samples.

Turning to this clone: Other DNA sequences in the sample encode the same CDR3. The rearrangement uses TRBV5-1 and TRBJ2-7, with 10 positions matching TRBD1. The junction had 3 bases not matched to a gene; V was cut back by 5 bases and J by 4 bases. The length of the CDR3 is 13 residues. CDR1 and CDR2 (germline): SGHRS, YFSETQ. CDR3 nucleotides: TGCGCCAGCAGTTGGGACAGGGGTTACGAGCAGTACTTC. It codes for CASSWDRGYEQYF.

V and J are TRBV5-1 and TRBJ2-3; D not resolved. Trimming removed 6 bases at V and 8 bases at J, with 13 bases between. Per germline, CDR1 SGHRS and CDR2 YFSETQ. This CDR3 contains 12 residues. The CDR3 DNA reads TGCGCCAGCACTGGTCAAAAGCCTACGCAGTATTTT. Its protein product is CASTGQKPTQYF.

The chain is built from TRBV7-9 and TRBJ2-3; D gene ambiguous. Deletions cut 1 base from V and 4 bases from J, with 15 bases between. Germline-derived CDR1 and CDR2 are SEHNR and FQNEAQ (reference sequence). The CDR3 has 16 amino acids. CDR3 in DNA: TGTGCCAGCAGCTTAGGGGCCGCAGCAAGGGCAGATACGCAGTATTTT. Amino acids: CASSLGAAARADTQYF.

The chain carries TRBV25-1 and TRBJ2-1, with D perhaps TRBD2 (5 bases). The CDR3 sequence is 16 residues long. The germline V gene has CDR1 MGHDK and CDR2 SYGVNS. Trimming took 8 bases from V and 7 from J, leaving 24 bases between them. CDR3: CASSTPKRPLSNEQFF. The DNA of the CDR3 is TGTGCCAGCTCCACCCCGAAGCGGCCACTATCTAATGAGCAGTTCTTC. The full variable domain, its missing parts supplied by reference TRBV25-1 and TRBJ2-1, is EADIYQTPRYLVIGTGKKITLECSQTMGHDKMYWYQQDPGMELHLIHYSYGVNSTEKGDLSSESTVSRIRTEHFPLTLESARPSHTSQYLCASSTPKRPLSNEQFFGPGTRLTVL.

This chain connects TRBV28 to TRBJ2-1, with TRBD1 matching 7 bases. V gave up 1 base and J gave up 11 bases; unmatched junction bases: 17. The CDR3 extends over 17 amino acids. CDR1 is MDHEN, CDR2 SYDVKM, per germline. The CDR3 is CASSLSPQFLDRIKQFF. CDR3 in DNA: TGTGCCAGCAGTTTATCTCCGCAGTTTCTGGACAGGATCAAGCAGTTCTTC. The full variable domain, completed using reference TRBV28 and TRBJ2-1, is DVKVTQSSRYLVKRTGEKVFLECVQDMDHENMFWYRQDPGLGLRLIYFSYDVKMKEKGDIPEGYSVSREKKERFSLILESASTNQTSMYLCASSLSPQFLDRIKQFFGPGTRLTVL.

The chain combines TRBV14 with TRBJ1-3, with 7 bases that match TRBD1. Germline V lookup: CDR1 SGHDN, CDR2 FVKESK. There are 18 residues in the CDR3. V was pared by 3 bases and J by 0 bases, with 11 bases of the junction left unmatched. For the CDR3, the DNA is TGTGCCAGCAGCCAGAAGCCCAAGACAGGGACCTCTGGAAACACCATATATTTT. Amino acids: CASSQKPKTGTSGNTIYF.

V and J are TRBV5-1 and TRBJ1-2, with 7 bases aligning to TRBD1. The CDR3 covers 15 residues. V was clipped by 4 bases and J by 4 bases; unmatched bases: 10. Per germline, CDR1 SGHRS and CDR2 YFSETQ. The CDR3 coding sequence is TGCGCCAGCAGCCATATGGGACAGTCTTTCTATGGCTACACCTTC. Its translation is CASSHMGQSFYGYTF.

Details on this clone: The sample holds other DNA sequences that translate to the same CDR3. The J gene is TRBJ2-3, the V gene TRBV5-1; 7 nucleotides match TRBD2. V trimming: 6 bases; J trimming: 1 base; junction bases outside the gene matches: 5. Germline loops: CDR1 SGHRS, CDR2 YFSETQ. CDR3 length: 14 amino acids. Written as DNA, the CDR3 is TGCGCCAGCAACGGCCTAGCGGGCACAGATACGCAGTATTTT. Its protein is CASNGLAGTDTQYF.

This chain uses TRBV7-2 with TRBJ1-1; 12 bases are a match to TRBD1. Germline lookup yields CDR1 SGHTA and CDR2 FQGNSA. V shed 5 bases, J shed 7 bases, and the junction held 11 bases outside the gene matches. The CDR3 runs to 16 residues. The CDR3 loop reads CASSRWDRGRLIEAFF. CDR3 in DNA: TGTGCCAGCAGCCGATGGGACAGGGGGCGGTTAATTGAAGCTTTCTTT.

This clone was observed once. The rearrangement uses TRBV5-1 and TRBJ2-5; 7 bases match TRBD1. Germline CDR1 and CDR2: SGHRS and YFSETQ. This CDR3 spans 14 amino acids. Trimming at V came to 1 base and at J to 4 bases, leaving 4 bases not matched to a gene. Written as DNA, the CDR3 is TGCGCCAGCAGCTTGCACGGACAGGTAGAGACCCAGTACTTC. Its protein is CASSLHGQVETQYF.

The rearrangement joins TRBV7-2 to TRBJ2-3; TRBD2 aligns across 12 bases. The ends lost 2 bases at V and 2 bases at J; junction bases unmatched: 5. CDR1 and CDR2 (germline): SGHTA, FQGNSA. This CDR3 is built from 17 residues. In nucleotides, the CDR3 is TGTGCCAGCAGCTTACGGACTAGCGGGACTTACACAGATACGCAGTATTTT. Its translation is CASSLRTSGTYTDTQYF.

The chain carries TRBV18 and TRBJ1-3; the D gene is possibly TRBD1 (6 bases). The germline V and J ends were trimmed by 3 bases and 0 bases, with 12 bases remaining between them. This CDR3 contains 16 residues. From germline, CDR1 is KGHSH and CDR2 LQKENI. The CDR3 coding sequence is TGTGCCAGCTCACCGATTAGGGGGACCTCTGGAAACACCATATATTTT. Amino acid sequence: CASSPIRGTSGNTIYF.

The chain is built from TRBV19 and TRBJ2-1; TRBD2 might be the D (6 bases). This CDR3 is built from 13 residues. Germline-derived CDR1 and CDR2 are LNHDA and SQIVND (reference sequence). Trimming took 3 bases from V and 10 from J, leaving 13 bases between them. The CDR3 protein is CASSIKRVGEQFF. The CDR3 DNA is TGTGCCAGTAGTATTAAGCGGGTAGGAGAGCAGTTCTTC.

V gene TRBV30 combines with J gene TRBJ2-2, with 9 positions matching TRBD1. J gave up 2 bases and V 4 bases, and 11 bases lay outside the gene matches. The CDR3 has 17 residues. The germline gives CDR1 GTSNPN, CDR2 SVGIG (reference sequence). The CDR3 DNA is TGTGCCTGGACCACTGCCCCGGGACAGGGTAACACCGGGGAGCTGTTTTTT. Translation: CAWTTAPGQGNTGELFF.

In the case of this clone: The sample contains more than one DNA sequence encoding this CDR3. The V call is TRBV6-1, the J call TRBJ1-2; no reliable D call. Trimming shortened V by 2 bases and J by 8 bases, and 6 bases separated the two germline ends. CDR3 length equals 11 residues. Per the germline V gene, CDR1 is MNHNS and CDR2 is SASEGT. The DNA of the CDR3 is TGTGCCAGCAGTGAAACGGTGGGCTACACCTTC. Its protein is CASSETVGYTF.

The V and J genes are TRBV21-1 and TRBJ1-5; no DNA check was done on the table's D call, TRBD1. TRBV21-1 is a known pseudogene. CDR3 size: 18 residues. The CDR3 coding sequence is TGTGCCAGCAGCAAAGGGATCCTCAGGGAAGATAGCAATCAGCCCCAGCATTTT. Its translation is CASSKGILREDSNQPQHF.

V and J are TRBV4-2 and TRBJ2-7; the match to TRBD1 covers 8 bases. CDR3 length: 14 amino acids. With 3 bases clipped from V and 3 bases from J, the junction kept 4 bases outside the gene matches. The germline V gene has CDR1 LGHNA and CDR2 YNFKEQ. CDR3 loop: CASSHQDRDYEQYF. CDR3 DNA sequence: TGTGCCAGCAGCCACCAGGACAGGGACTACGAGCAGTACTTC.

This clone was picked up a small number of times. The V call is TRBV7-2, the J call TRBJ2-6; D may be TRBD1 (6 bases). The germline gives CDR1 SGHTA, CDR2 FQGNSA. This CDR3 spans 15 amino acids. V was trimmed by 5 bases and J by 0 bases, leaving 8 bases between them. CDR3 DNA sequence: TGTGCCAGCAGCACAGGGAGCTCTGGGGCCAACGTCCTGACTTTC. It translates to CASSTGSSGANVLTF.

The J gene is TRBJ2-1, the V gene TRBV7-8; 7 bases are shared with TRBD2. V trimming: 5 bases; J trimming: 5 bases; junction bases outside the gene matches: 24. The CDR3 covers 20 residues. Germline assignment: CDR1 SGHVS and CDR2 FQNEAQ. This CDR3 is CASSTRPTVGVGGSNNEQFF. The CDR3 DNA is TGTGCCAGCAGCACACGACCGACCGTCGGGGTTGGCGGGAGTAACAATGAGCAGTTCTTC.

The chain employs TRBV6-5 and TRBJ2-1; 7 nucleotides match TRBD1. CDR3 length equals 15 residues. Trimming removed 4 bases from V and 10 bases from J; junction bases left unmatched: 13. Germline assignment: CDR1 MNHEY and CDR2 SVGAGI. The DNA of the CDR3 is TGTGCCAGCAGTTCGCTAAAAAGACAGGGATTGGAGCAGTTCTTC. Protein: CASSSLKRQGLEQFF.

The rearrangement joins TRBV5-6 to TRBJ1-2; D remains ambiguous. The CDR3 length is 13 residues. Germline CDR1 and CDR2: SGHDT and YYEEEE. Trimming shortened V by 4 bases and J by 4 bases, and 11 bases separated the two germline ends. This CDR3 is CASSQRRAYGYTF. CDR3 in DNA: TGTGCCAGCAGCCAGAGGAGGGCCTATGGCTACACCTTC.

In DNA form, the CDR3 reads TGCGGGAGTTCGAACCCCACAGATACGCAGTATTTT. Its translation is CGSSNPTDTQYF. The chain combines TRBV10-2 with TRBJ2-3, with D hard to call. The length of the CDR3 is 12 residues. From germline, CDR1 is WSHSY and CDR2 SAAADI.

The rearrangement uses TRBV9 and TRBJ2-1; 16 bases are a match to TRBD2. V was clipped by 4 bases and J by 4 bases; unmatched bases: 8. CDR1 is SGDLS, CDR2 YYNGEE, per germline. CDR3 length: 18 amino acids. Written as DNA, the CDR3 is TGTGCCAGCAGCCTCGGGACTAGCGGGAGGGCGGGTTACAATGAGCAGTTCTTC. Amino acids: CASSLGTSGRAGYNEQFF.

V usage is TRBV27 and J usage is TRBJ2-7, with 8 bases that match TRBD1. The germline V gene has CDR1 MNHEY and CDR2 SMNVEV (reference sequence). The V and J ends lost 5 bases and 2 bases, in that order; junction bases with no gene match: 8. This CDR3 contains 15 residues. The CDR3 sequence is CASSMRQGSPYEQYF. For the CDR3, the DNA is TGTGCCAGCAGTATGAGACAGGGGAGCCCCTACGAGCAGTACTTC.